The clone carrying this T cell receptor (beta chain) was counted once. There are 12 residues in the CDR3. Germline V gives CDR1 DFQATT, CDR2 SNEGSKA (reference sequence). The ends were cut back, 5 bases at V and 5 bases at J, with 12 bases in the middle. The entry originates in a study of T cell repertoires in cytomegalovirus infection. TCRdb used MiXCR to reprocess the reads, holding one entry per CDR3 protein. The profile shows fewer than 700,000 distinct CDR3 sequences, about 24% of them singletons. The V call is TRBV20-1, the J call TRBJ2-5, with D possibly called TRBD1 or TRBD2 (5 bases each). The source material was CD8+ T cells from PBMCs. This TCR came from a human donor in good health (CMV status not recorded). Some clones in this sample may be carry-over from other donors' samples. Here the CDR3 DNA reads TGCAGTGCTGGGACCGAGCCGGAGACCCAGTACTTC. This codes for CSAGTEPETQYF.